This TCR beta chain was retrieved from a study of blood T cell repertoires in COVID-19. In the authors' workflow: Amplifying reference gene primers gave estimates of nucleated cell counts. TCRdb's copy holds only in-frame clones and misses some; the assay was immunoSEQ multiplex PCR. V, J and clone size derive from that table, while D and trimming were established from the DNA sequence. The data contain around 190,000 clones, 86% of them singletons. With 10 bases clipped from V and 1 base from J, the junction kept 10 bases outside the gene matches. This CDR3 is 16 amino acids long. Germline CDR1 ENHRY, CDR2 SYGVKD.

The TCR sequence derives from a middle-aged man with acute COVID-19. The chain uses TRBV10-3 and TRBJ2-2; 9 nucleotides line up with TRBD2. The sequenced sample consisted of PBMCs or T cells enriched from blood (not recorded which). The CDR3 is CATKESGRLNTGELFF. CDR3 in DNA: TGTGCCACTAAGGAGAGCGGGAGGTTGAACACCGGGGAGCTGTTTTTT.